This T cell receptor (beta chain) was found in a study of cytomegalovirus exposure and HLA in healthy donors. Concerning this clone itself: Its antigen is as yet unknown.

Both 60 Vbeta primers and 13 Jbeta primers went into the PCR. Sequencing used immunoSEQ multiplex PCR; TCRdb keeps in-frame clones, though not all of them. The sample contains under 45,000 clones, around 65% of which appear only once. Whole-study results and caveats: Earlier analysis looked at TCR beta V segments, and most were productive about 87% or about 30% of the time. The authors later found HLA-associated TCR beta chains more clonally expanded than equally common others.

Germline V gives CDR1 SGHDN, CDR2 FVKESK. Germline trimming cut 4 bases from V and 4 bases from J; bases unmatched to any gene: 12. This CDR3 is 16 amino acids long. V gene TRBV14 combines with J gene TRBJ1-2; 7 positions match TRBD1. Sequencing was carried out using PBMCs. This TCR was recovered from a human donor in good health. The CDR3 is CASSRRTGPTGYGYTF. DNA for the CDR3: TGTGCCAGCAGCCGCCGGACAGGTCCCACTGGCTATGGCTACACCTTC.